One sample yielded the 16 T cell receptor beta chains listed below, sequenced in a study of cytomegalovirus exposure and HLA in healthy donors. The PCR made use of 60 Vbeta and 13 Jbeta primers. Profiling relied on immunoSEQ multiplex PCR, and the TCRdb table lists in-frame clones only, not all of them. This table holds fewer than 200,000 clones, less than 85% found once. The specimen sequenced was PBMCs. All receptors come from a male donor in good health and CMV-seronegative.

The gene calls are TRBV5-1 and TRBJ1-2, with 8 bases matching TRBD1. J was trimmed by 8 bases and V by 0 bases; bases with no gene match: 6. Germline loops: CDR1 SGHRS, CDR2 YFSETQ. The CDR3 extends over 14 amino acids. CDR3 nucleotides: TGCGCCAGCAGCTTGGGGCAGGGGGCTGAAGGCTACACCTTC. This encodes CASSLGQGAEGYTF.

The chain's CDR3 is CASSGRLGEQFF. Written as DNA, the CDR3 is TGTGCCAGCAGCGGGCGACTAGGCGAGCAGTTCTTC. This rearrangement joins TRBV7-2 to TRBJ2-1, with D possibly being TRBD2 (6 bases). The CDR3 runs 12 residues. V lost 5 bases and J lost 10, with 12 bases in between. Per the germline V gene, CDR1 is SGHTA and CDR2 is FQGNSA.

The chain combines TRBV9 with TRBJ2-1; D may be TRBD2 (6 bases). This CDR3 comprises 15 residues. V lost 2 bases and J 10 bases, leaving 19 bases between the germline ends. Germline assignment: CDR1 SGDLS and CDR2 YYNGEE. CDR3 protein: CASSVPRSGETEQFF. In DNA form, the CDR3 reads TGTGCCAGCAGCGTCCCCCGGTCGGGGGAAACCGAGCAGTTCTTC.

This chain connects TRBV6-5 to TRBJ2-3, with TRBD1 matching 8 bases. CDR3 length: 15 residues. Germline V CDR1 and CDR2: MNHEY, SVGAGI. J lost 3 bases, V lost 4 bases, and 6 bases had no gene match. CDR3 sequence: CASSSRTGMTDTQYF. The DNA of the CDR3 is TGTGCCAGCAGTTCCCGGACAGGGATGACAGATACGCAGTATTTT.

This rearrangement joins TRBV10-3 to TRBJ2-3; D gene uncertain. V was trimmed by 6 bases and J by 4 bases, leaving 14 bases between them. The CDR3 consists of 14 residues. The germline gives CDR1 ENHRY, CDR2 SYGVKD. CDR3 sequence reads: CAIRFASTADTQYF. CDR3 bases: TGTGCCATCAGGTTTGCTAGTACCGCAGATACGCAGTATTTT.

The chain joins TRBV2 to TRBJ2-7; 9 positions match TRBD1. V trimming: 7 bases; J trimming: 5 bases; junction bases outside the gene matches: 9. The CDR3 has 14 residues. Germline CDR1 reads SNHLY; CDR2 reads FYNNEI. The CDR3 is CASKINRGLDEQYF. CDR3 sequence (DNA): TGTGCCAGCAAGATCAACAGGGGGCTCGACGAGCAGTACTTC.

V and J are TRBV9 and TRBJ2-1, with TRBD1 identical over 7 bases. V lost 7 bases to trimming and J lost 7 bases; unmatched junction nucleotides: 8. The germline V gene encodes CDR1 SGDLS and CDR2 YYNGEE. The CDR3 is made up of 13 amino acids. CDR3 DNA: TGTGCCAGCGGAAGGGGGCGACAGAATGAGCAGTTCTTC. Protein: CASGRGRQNEQFF.

The J gene is TRBJ1-1, the V gene TRBV2; D not resolved. V lost 3 bases and J 5 bases, leaving 7 bases between the germline ends. The CDR3 contains 12 residues. Germline loops: CDR1 SNHLY, CDR2 FYNNEI. CDR3 residues: CASSEVETEAFF. The CDR3 DNA follows: TGTGCCAGCAGTGAGGTGGAGACTGAAGCTTTCTTT.

This clone was counted only a few times. The chain links TRBV20-1 to TRBJ2-3, with 7 bases aligning to TRBD1. Losses at the gene ends were 6 bases for V and 6 bases for J; bases not matched to a gene: 3. Germline V gene data show CDR1 as DFQATT and CDR2 as SNEGSKA (reference sequence). CDR3 length: 11 amino acids. CDR3 sequence: CSAKTGDTQYF. In DNA, the CDR3 is TGCAGTGCCAAGACAGGGGATACGCAGTATTTT.

This chain joins TRBV4-1 and TRBJ2-7, with a weak D call TRBD2 (5 bases). V gave up 1 base and J gave up 1 base, with 14 bases separating them. Germline loops: CDR1 MGHRA, CDR2 YSYEKL. This CDR3 is built from 16 residues. CDR3 in amino acids: CASSQGTGSGSYEQYF. DNA of the CDR3: TGCGCCAGCAGCCAAGGTACGGGGTCCGGATCCTACGAGCAGTACTTC.

This clone was seen only once. The chain is built from TRBV13 and TRBJ1-2, with 10 bases fitting TRBD1. The CDR3 consists of 19 residues. Germline V gene lookup returns CDR1 PRHDT and CDR2 FYEKMQ (reference sequence). With V trimmed by 5 bases and J by 3 bases, 18 bases remained unmatched. The CDR3 DNA reads as TGTGCCAGCAGCATATACCGGGACAGGGGCTTCTTCTGGGACTATGGCTACACCTTC. It translates to CASSIYRDRGFFWDYGYTF.

The chain carries TRBV21-1 and TRBJ1-5; the table's D call of TRBD1 was not tested on the DNA. TRBV21-1 is described as a pseudogene. The length of the CDR3 is 17 residues. CDR3 nucleotide sequence: TGTGCCAGCAGCAAAAACCCCAGGGAAAGGGCAGATCAGCCCCAGCATTTT. Its protein is CASSKNPRERADQPQHF.

This clone was recorded a few times. The V call is TRBV12-5, the J call TRBJ2-7; TRBD2 aligns across 8 bases. The CDR3 runs to 18 residues. Trimming cost V 5 bases and J 1 base; bases outside gene matches: 16. Germline assignment: CDR1 LGHNT and CDR2 FRNRAP. CDR3 sequence reads: CASGAVIPFRGGSYEQYF. CDR3 nucleotide sequence: TGTGCTAGTGGTGCCGTCATCCCCTTTCGGGGGGGTTCCTACGAGCAGTACTTC.

This chain uses TRBV10-2 with TRBJ2-5, with 7 nucleotides matching TRBD1. The CDR3 has 15 residues. Germline loops: CDR1 WSHSY, CDR2 SAAADI. The J segment lost 5 bases and the V segment lost 8 bases, leaving 14 bases of the junction unmatched. CDR3 in DNA: TGCGCCAGCGATAGGGACAGTGCAAGTTTGGAGACCCAGTACTTC. It specifies CASDRDSASLETQYF.

The rearrangement links TRBV6-6 to TRBJ2-1, with TRBD1 matching over 8 bases. The CDR3 sequence is 13 residues long. Germline CDR1 MNHNY, CDR2 SVGAGI (reference sequence). The V segment lost 6 bases and the J segment 6 bases; nucleotides outside the gene matches: 4. This chain's CDR3 is CASRRDRPNEQFF. The CDR3 nucleotides read TGTGCCAGCAGAAGGGACAGGCCCAATGAGCAGTTCTTC.

This chain links TRBV9 with TRBJ2-7, with D perhaps TRBD2 (5 bases). From germline, CDR1 is SGDLS and CDR2 YYNGEE. There are 14 residues in the CDR3. V dropped 2 bases and J dropped 2 bases, with 11 bases sitting between them. The CDR3 protein is CASSVDPGTYEQYF. The CDR3 nucleotides read TGTGCCAGCAGCGTCGACCCGGGGACCTACGAGCAGTACTTC. Combining the CDR3 with reference TRBV9 and TRBJ2-7 gives the whole variable domain DSGVTQTPKHLITATGQRVTLRCSPRSGDLSVYWYQQSLDQGLQFLIQYYNGEERAKGNILERFSAQQFPDLHSELNLSSLELGDSALYFCASSVDPGTYEQYFGPGTRLTVT.